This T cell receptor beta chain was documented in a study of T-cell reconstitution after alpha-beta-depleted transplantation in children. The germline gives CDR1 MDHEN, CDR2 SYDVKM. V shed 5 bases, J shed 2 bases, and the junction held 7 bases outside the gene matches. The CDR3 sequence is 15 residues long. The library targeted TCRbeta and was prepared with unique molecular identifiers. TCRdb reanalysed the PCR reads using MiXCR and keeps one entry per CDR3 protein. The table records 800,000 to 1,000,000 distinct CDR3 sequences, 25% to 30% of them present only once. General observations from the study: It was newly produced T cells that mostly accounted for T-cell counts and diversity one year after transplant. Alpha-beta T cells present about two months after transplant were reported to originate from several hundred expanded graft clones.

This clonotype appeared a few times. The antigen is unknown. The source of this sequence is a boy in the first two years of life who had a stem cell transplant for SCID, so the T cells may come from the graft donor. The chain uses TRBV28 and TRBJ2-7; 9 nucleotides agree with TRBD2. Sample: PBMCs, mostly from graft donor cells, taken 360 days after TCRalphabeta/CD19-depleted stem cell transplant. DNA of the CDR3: TGTGCCAGCAGTCGTAGCGGGGGACAGCCCTACGAGCAGTACTTC. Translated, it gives CASSRSGGQPYEQYF.